The text below deals with one TCR beta chain. Its antigen is unidentified. Pooling of second doses given at about 4 or about 12 weeks was done. The data stem from a study of T cell responses to AZD1222 COVID-19 vaccine. Repertoires were generated with immunoSEQ multiplex PCR, while TCRdb's copy carries only in-frame clones and drops some. The sample consists of about 99,000 clones, 80% to 95% of them appearing once. Looked up from germline, CDR1 is SGHNT and CDR2 is YYREEE (reference sequence). CDR3 size: 15 residues. The V and J ends lost 4 bases and 4 bases, in that order; junction bases with no gene match: 5. Study outcomes and limitations: Unmutated variant regions are reportedly targeted by nearly half of spike-specific TCRs. No repertoire was sampled before or during the peak T cell response, only after it. Baseline antibody screening turned up just a handful of seropositive AZD1222 recipients.

The origin of this receptor is an adult who received the AZD1222 COVID-19 vaccine. Sequences were derived from peripheral blood, sampled 28 days after the second AZD1222 dose. This chain uses TRBV5-4 with TRBJ2-5; 12 bases are shared with TRBD2. CDR3 nucleotides: TGTGCCAGCAGCCGGACTAGCGGGAACCCAGAGACCCAGTACTTC. Translated: CASSRTSGNPETQYF. The full variable domain, with the rest looked up from reference TRBV5-4 and TRBJ2-5, is ETGVTQSPTHLIKTRGQQVTLRCSSQSGHNTVSWYQQALGQGPQFIFQYYREEENGRGNFPPRFSGLQFPNYSSELNVNALELDDSALYLCASSRTSGNPETQYFGPGTRLLVL.